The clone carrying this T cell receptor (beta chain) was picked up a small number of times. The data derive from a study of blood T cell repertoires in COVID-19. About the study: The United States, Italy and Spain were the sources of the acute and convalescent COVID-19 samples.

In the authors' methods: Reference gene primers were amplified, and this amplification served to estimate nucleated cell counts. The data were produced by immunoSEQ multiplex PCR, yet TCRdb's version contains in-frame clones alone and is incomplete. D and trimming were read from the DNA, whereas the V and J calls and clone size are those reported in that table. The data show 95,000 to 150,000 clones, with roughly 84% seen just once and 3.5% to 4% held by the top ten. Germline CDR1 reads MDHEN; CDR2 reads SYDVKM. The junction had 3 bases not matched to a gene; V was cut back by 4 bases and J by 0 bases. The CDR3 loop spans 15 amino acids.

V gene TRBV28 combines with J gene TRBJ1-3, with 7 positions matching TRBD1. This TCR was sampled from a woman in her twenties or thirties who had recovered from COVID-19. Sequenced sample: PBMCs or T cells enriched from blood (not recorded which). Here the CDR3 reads CASSWDSFSGNTIYF. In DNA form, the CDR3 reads TGTGCCAGCAGTTGGGACAGTTTCTCTGGAAACACCATATATTTT.